Following are 31 T cell receptor beta chains from one sample sequenced in a study of cytomegalovirus exposure and HLA in healthy donors. The table came from immunoSEQ multiplex PCR; TCRdb's copy has only in-frame clones and leaves some out. This table has around 73,000 clones, 70% to 90% appearing once. Sequencing was carried out using PBMCs. Every receptor here comes from a woman aged 18-35 years in good health and CMV-seropositive.

The V and J genes are TRBV9 and TRBJ2-1; TRBD2 aligns across 8 bases. Germline CDR1 reads SGDLS; CDR2 reads YYNGEE. The trim removed 0 bases at V and 7 bases at J, leaving 9 bases unmatched. There are 16 residues in the CDR3. The DNA of the CDR3 is TGTGCCAGCAGCGTAGCCCGGGGGGGCTTGTGGAATGAGCAGTTCTTC. Translation: CASSVARGGLWNEQFF.

This clone has only a few counts. The rearrangement links TRBV18 to TRBJ1-6, with D unresolved. Germline V CDR1 and CDR2: KGHSH, LQKENI. The CDR3 spans 14 residues. V lost 3 bases, J lost 4 bases, and 7 bases lay in between. CDR3 DNA: TGTGCCAGCTCACCTCGCGGATATAATTCACCCCTCCACTTT. This sequence encodes CASSPRGYNSPLHF.

This chain connects TRBV6-1 to TRBJ2-2, with D maybe TRBD2 (6 bases). Germline lookup yields CDR1 MNHNS and CDR2 SASEGT. Trimming removed 2 bases from V and 6 bases from J, with 13 bases in between. This CDR3 contains 15 residues. CDR3 in DNA: TGTGCCAGCAGTGAAATGGAGGGCTCGGCCGGGGAGCTGTTTTTT. It specifies CASSEMEGSAGELFF.

The chain links TRBV4-1 to TRBJ2-7; 10 bases fit TRBD1. CDR3 length: 16 amino acids. Germline CDR1 MGHRA, CDR2 YSYEKL. Trimming at V came to 4 bases and at J to 4 bases, leaving 10 bases not matched to a gene. The CDR3 loop is CASSLNPGQGRYEQYF. The CDR3 DNA sequence: TGCGCCAGCAGCCTCAACCCGGGACAGGGGAGGTACGAGCAGTACTTC.

CDR3 sequence: CASSESLDSGGADNEQFF. CDR3 sequence (DNA): TGCGCCAGCAGTGAGTCCCTGGATAGCGGGGGGGCTGACAATGAGCAGTTCTTC. The chain recombines TRBV10-2 with TRBJ2-1, with 11 bases matching TRBD2. With 0 bases clipped from V and 5 bases from J, the junction kept 9 bases outside the gene matches. Germline V lookup: CDR1 WSHSY, CDR2 SAAADI. CDR3 length: 18 amino acids.

Comment on this clone: Mismatch with germline at one junction end may stem from a read error. The chain recombines TRBV30 with TRBJ2-3, with 9 bases that match TRBD2. The length of the CDR3 is 14 residues. Germline V CDR1 and CDR2: GTSNPN, SVGIG (reference sequence). The CDR3 bases are TGTGCCTGCCAGACCGGGACTAGCATAGATACGCAGTATTTT. Protein: CACQTGTSIDTQYF.

V usage is TRBV13 and J usage is TRBJ2-2, with a possible D match to TRBD2 (6 bases). This CDR3 spans 15 amino acids. Trimming removed 1 base at V and 5 bases at J, with 11 bases between. Germline loops: CDR1 PRHDT, CDR2 FYEKMQ (reference sequence). In DNA, the CDR3 is TGTGCCAGCAGCTTAGCCCAGGGAGGTACCGGGGAGCTGTTTTTT. Translation gives CASSLAQGGTGELFF.

The genes are TRBV2 and TRBJ2-5, with 10 bases lining up with TRBD2. Per the germline V gene, CDR1 is SNHLY and CDR2 is FYNNEI. V gave up 6 bases and J gave up 4 bases; unmatched junction bases: 2. The CDR3 totals 13 residues. The CDR3 region is CASRGLALETQYF. In DNA form, the CDR3 reads TGTGCCAGCAGGGGACTAGCGTTAGAGACCCAGTACTTC.

This chain connects TRBV11-2 to TRBJ2-4; TRBD1 matches at 9 bases. CDR3 length: 17 residues. J gave up 0 bases and V 3 bases, and 6 bases lay outside the gene matches. Germline CDR1 SGHAT, CDR2 FQNNGV. The CDR3 region has the DNA TGTGCCAGCAGCTTTGGGGACAGGGCTCTAGCCAAAAACATTCAGTACTTC. Translated, it gives CASSFGDRALAKNIQYF.

This chain links TRBV6-5 with TRBJ2-1; tentatively, D is TRBD2 (6 bases). CDR3 length: 12 amino acids. Germline V gene sequence: CDR1 MNHEY, CDR2 SVGAGI. Trimming stripped 5 bases from V and 10 bases from J, with 12 bases between. CDR3: CASSRSGVEQFF. DNA for the CDR3: TGTGCCAGCAGTCGTTCGGGAGTGGAGCAGTTCTTC.

The chain recombines TRBV27 with TRBJ2-1; 8 bases line up with TRBD1. CDR1 and CDR2 (germline): MNHEY, SMNVEV (reference sequence). CDR3 length: 14 residues. The trim removed 7 bases at V and 5 bases at J, leaving 7 bases unmatched. The CDR3, as DNA: TGTGCCAGCAATCCGACAGGGGTAGACAATGAGCAGTTCTTC. Residues: CASNPTGVDNEQFF.

V is TRBV28 and J is TRBJ1-2, with D maybe TRBD1 (6 bases). CDR3 length: 13 residues. V lost 5 bases and J lost 8, with 15 bases in between. Per germline, CDR1 MDHEN and CDR2 SYDVKM. The CDR3 nucleotides read TGTGCCAGCAGTCGACAGGTCTTTTACGGCTACACCTTC. Encoded protein: CASSRQVFYGYTF.

J is TRBJ2-3 and V is TRBV6-4; maybe TRBD1 (7 bases). CDR1 MRHNA and CDR2 SNTAGT come from the germline V gene. CDR3 size: 15 residues. The V gene lost 4 bases and the J gene lost 2 bases, with 13 bases spanning the gap. The CDR3 DNA reads as TGTGCCAGCAGTGCAGGGGGGCAAGACACAGATACGCAGTATTTT. Translated: CASSAGGQDTDTQYF.

The chain links TRBV6-5 to TRBJ1-1; D might be TRBD1 (6 bases). Germline CDR1 reads MNHEY; CDR2 reads SVGAGI. The CDR3 length is 14 residues. The V end was cut by 8 bases, the J end by 0 bases, with 13 bases between. CDR3 amino acids: CASQMDSLNTEAFF. In DNA form, the CDR3 reads TGTGCCAGCCAAATGGACAGCTTGAACACTGAAGCTTTCTTT.

CDR3 protein: CASSLYGMWGGEQYF. DNA of the CDR3: TGTGCCAGCAGCCTGTATGGTATGTGGGGAGGAGAGCAGTACTTC. The chain is built from TRBV7-8 and TRBJ2-7; D possibly corresponds to TRBD2 (6 bases). The CDR3 loop spans 15 amino acids. CDR1 is SGHVS and CDR2 is FQNEAQ in the germline V gene. The V end lost 5 bases, the J end lost 7 bases, and 21 bases lay between the germline ends.

V gene TRBV27 combines with J gene TRBJ1-2; TRBD1 matches at 7 bases. This CDR3 region has 14 residues. In germline, CDR1 is MNHEY, CDR2 SMNVEV (reference sequence). Trimming removed 2 bases from V and 4 bases from J; junction bases left unmatched: 4. The CDR3 is CASSLSGTAYGYTF. Written as DNA, the CDR3 is TGTGCCAGCAGTTTAAGTGGGACAGCCTATGGCTACACCTTC.

V and J are TRBV2 and TRBJ2-5; 8 bases line up with TRBD2. V gave up 6 bases and J gave up 5 bases; unmatched junction bases: 8. CDR1 and CDR2 (germline): SNHLY, FYNNEI. There are 14 residues in the CDR3. Here the CDR3 reads CASSRSRGGETQYF. The CDR3 DNA reads TGTGCCAGCAGCCGCTCACGGGGGGGCGAGACCCAGTACTTC.

The chain couples TRBV5-1 to TRBJ2-3; TRBD2 matches 10 bases. The CDR3 is made up of 15 amino acids. V was clipped by 4 bases and J by 1 base; unmatched bases: 3. Germline values: CDR1 SGHRS, CDR2 YFSETQ. This chain's CDR3 is CASSPTSGGTDTQYF. As DNA, the CDR3 is TGCGCCAGCAGCCCCACTAGCGGGGGCACAGATACGCAGTATTTT.

V and J are TRBV4-1 and TRBJ1-5, with TRBD1 identical over 8 bases. Germline V gene lookup returns CDR1 MGHRA and CDR2 YSYEKL. V shed 4 bases and J 7 bases; nucleotides not matched to a gene: 9. This CDR3 is built from 15 residues. CDR3 residues: CASSLLQGAGQPQHF. The CDR3 nucleotides read TGCGCCAGCAGCCTACTTCAGGGGGCAGGGCAGCCCCAGCATTTT.

The chain employs TRBV21-1 and TRBJ1-5; the D call of TRBD1 is as the table states it, not checked on the DNA. TRBV21-1 is assigned pseudogene status. This CDR3 is built from 19 residues. DNA for the CDR3: TGTGCCAGCAGCTCCCGTAGTGGGGCCCGCACTAATAGCAATCAGCCCCAGCATTTT. It codes for CASSSRSGARTNSNQPQHF.

V and J are TRBV5-1 and TRBJ1-1; D is ambiguous. V was shortened by 7 bases and J by 1 base, with 14 bases between the two germline ends. The CDR3 extends over 14 amino acids. CDR1 is SGHRS, CDR2 YFSETQ, per germline. CDR3 sequence: CASSNPPGNTEAFF. The CDR3 DNA reads as TGCGCCAGCTCGAACCCCCCCGGGAACACTGAAGCTTTCTTT.

J is TRBJ2-5 and V is TRBV14; the match to TRBD1 covers 12 bases. V lost 3 bases and J lost 5; bases outside the gene matches: 7. CDR3 length: 16 amino acids. The germline CDR1 and CDR2 sequences are SGHDN and FVKESK. CDR3 DNA: TGTGCCAGCAGCCAGGGCTGGGACAGGGGGCTCGAGACCCAGTACTTC. Protein sequence: CASSQGWDRGLETQYF.

DNA of the CDR3: TGTGCCAGTAGTATGCGCCCGGCCCTAGAGCTCTTTGGGGCCAACGTCCTGACTTTC. Its translation is CASSMRPALELFGANVLTF. The chain joins TRBV19 to TRBJ2-6, with no clear D. CDR3 length: 19 amino acids. V shed 3 bases and J shed 3 bases, with 21 bases lying between them. Germline-derived CDR1 and CDR2 are LNHDA and SQIVND (reference sequence).

The CDR3 here is CASIHGGESGNTIYF. The CDR3 coding sequence is TGTGCCAGCATCCATGGCGGGGAGTCTGGAAACACCATATATTTT. The gene calls are TRBV28 and TRBJ1-3; D ambiguous. The V gene's germline CDR1 is MDHEN and CDR2 SYDVKM. The CDR3 contains 15 residues. The ends were cut back, 7 bases at V and 1 base at J, with 14 bases in the middle.

This clone was detected only once. J is TRBJ2-2 and V is TRBV6-6, with no clear D. CDR3 length: 14 amino acids. Trimming took off 8 bases at V and 1 base at J, with 11 bases between the two ends. CDR1 and CDR2 from the germline V gene are MNHNY and SVGAGI (reference sequence). CDR3: CASLRPGNTGELFF. The CDR3 nucleotides are TGTGCCAGCCTTAGGCCAGGGAACACCGGGGAGCTGTTTTTT.

The J gene is TRBJ1-2, the V gene TRBV6-4; D gene uncertain. Germline-derived CDR1 and CDR2 are MRHNA and SNTAGT. The CDR3 extends over 12 amino acids. V was shortened by 7 bases and J by 2 bases, with 8 bases between the two germline ends. CDR3 region: CASKRENYGYTF. The CDR3 region has the DNA TGTGCCAGCAAGCGGGAGAACTATGGCTACACCTTC.

The chain is built from TRBV19 and TRBJ2-7; D gene uncertain. CDR1 LNHDA and CDR2 SQIVND come from the germline V gene (reference sequence). Trimming pared 3 bases from V and 0 bases from J, leaving 9 bases between. The CDR3 is 14 residues long. CDR3 DNA: TGTGCCAGTAGTATGCGACACAGCTCCTACGAGCAGTACTTC. Protein sequence: CASSMRHSSYEQYF.

This chain uses TRBV19 with TRBJ2-1; TRBD2 matches 7 bases. J lost 3 bases, V lost 3 bases, and 5 bases had no gene match. The CDR3 extends over 15 amino acids. Germline assignment: CDR1 LNHDA and CDR2 SQIVND (reference sequence). CDR3 sequence (DNA): TGTGCCAGTAGTATTGCTGGCGGGAGCTACAATGAGCAGTTCTTC. Encoded protein: CASSIAGGSYNEQFF.

This chain joins TRBV7-9 and TRBJ2-2; TRBD1 agrees at 8 bases. V was pared by 5 bases and J by 4 bases, with 9 bases of the junction left unmatched. This CDR3 is built from 16 residues. The germline V gene encodes CDR1 SEHNR and CDR2 FQNEAQ (reference sequence). CDR3 coding DNA: TGTGCCAGCAGCCATACCGGACAGGGTCGCACCGGGGAGCTGTTTTTT. Protein: CASSHTGQGRTGELFF. Full variable domain (outside the CDR3, taken from reference TRBV7-9 and TRBJ2-2): DTGVSQNPRHKITKRGQNVTFRCDPISEHNRLYWYRQTLGQGPEFLTYFQNEAQLEKSRLLSDRFSAERPKGSFSTLEIQRTEQGDSAMYLCASSHTGQGRTGELFFGEGSRLTVL.

This chain uses TRBV4-1 with TRBJ2-7; possible D gene TRBD2, 5 bases. Germline V gene data show CDR1 as MGHRA and CDR2 as YSYEKL. Deletions cut 3 bases from V and 3 bases from J, with 24 bases between. This CDR3 has 18 residues. CDR3 DNA sequence: TGCGCCAGCAGCCATTTACCGGGGATTATTCGTGCGGACTACGAGCAGTACTTC. Protein: CASSHLPGIIRADYEQYF.

The gene calls are TRBV10-1 and TRBJ2-7; no definite D call. TRBJ2-1 matches the DNA end more closely, so the J call is doubtful. CDR3 length: 13 amino acids. The germline gives CDR1 WNHNN, CDR2 SYGVQD (reference sequence). The chain's CDR3 is CASSDFRGNEQFF. In nucleotides, the CDR3 is TGCGCCAGCAGTGATTTTCGCGGCAATGAGCAGTTCTTC.